One sample yielded the 10 T cell receptor beta chains listed below, sequenced in a study of cytomegalovirus exposure and HLA in healthy donors. A multiplex PCR was run with 60 Vbeta primers and 13 Jbeta primers. Assay: immunoSEQ multiplex PCR; the TCRdb copy retains only in-frame clones and omits some. Among fewer than 85,000 clones listed, under 80% were seen once. Specimen: PBMCs. These receptors came from a man aged 55 to 70 in good health and CMV-seropositive.

V and J are TRBV5-1 and TRBJ2-5; 8 bases line up with TRBD2. The V segment lost 4 bases and the J segment 5 bases; nucleotides outside the gene matches: 7. Germline CDR1 SGHRS, CDR2 YFSETQ. CDR3 length: 14 residues. The CDR3 loop is CASSVGLASETQYF. CDR3 sequence (DNA): TGCGCCAGCAGCGTAGGACTAGCAAGTGAGACCCAGTACTTC. Together with reference TRBV5-1 and TRBJ2-5, the CDR3 gives the full variable domain: KAGVTQTPRYLIKTRGQQVTLSCSPISGHRSVSWYQQTPGQGLQFLFEYFSETQRNKGNFPGRFSGRQFSNSRSEMNVSTLELGDSALYLCASSVGLASETQYFGPGTRLLVL.

The chain recombines TRBV4-3 with TRBJ2-2; 15 positions match TRBD2. The germline V gene encodes CDR1 LGHNA and CDR2 YSLEER. Trimming removed 0 bases from V and 1 base from J; junction bases left unmatched: 6. CDR3 length: 20 residues. The CDR3 is CASSQDGGLAGGKNTGELFF. CDR3 DNA sequence: TGCGCCAGCAGCCAAGATGGGGGACTAGCGGGGGGAAAGAACACCGGGGAGCTGTTTTTT.

The chain has TRBV30 and TRBJ2-5; the match to TRBD2 covers 8 bases. The V segment lost 7 bases and the J segment 4 bases; nucleotides outside the gene matches: 8. This CDR3 spans 13 amino acids. Germline V gene lookup returns CDR1 GTSNPN and CDR2 SVGIG (reference sequence). The CDR3, as DNA: TGTGCCTTTTTGCGGGGGGCGGGAGAGACCCAGTACTTC. The encoded protein is CAFLRGAGETQYF.

The chain uses TRBV6-5 and TRBJ2-7; 8 positions match TRBD2. This CDR3 contains 15 residues. Germline loops: CDR1 MNHEY, CDR2 SVGAGI. J lost 6 bases, V lost 6 bases, and 13 bases had no gene match. This CDR3 reads CASSKTGTRGGEQYF. The DNA of the CDR3 is TGTGCCAGCAGCAAAACCGGGACTAGAGGGGGCGAGCAGTACTTC.

The V call is TRBV27, the J call TRBJ1-2; TRBD1 matches at 10 bases. CDR3 length: 14 amino acids. The germline V gene encodes CDR1 MNHEY and CDR2 SMNVEV (reference sequence). Trimming took 5 bases from V and 2 from J; bases not matched to a gene: 2. The CDR3 coding sequence is TGTGCCAGCAGTCCGGGACAGGGGAACTATGGCTACACCTTC. Its protein product is CASSPGQGNYGYTF.

The J gene is TRBJ2-1, the V gene TRBV27, with 11 bases fitting TRBD2. The CDR3 is 15 amino acids. CDR1 and CDR2 from the germline V gene are MNHEY and SMNVEV (reference sequence). The trim removed 7 bases at V and 8 bases at J, leaving 10 bases unmatched. The CDR3 here is CASTYIAGGRDEQFF. The CDR3 DNA reads TGTGCCAGCACTTATATAGCGGGAGGGAGAGATGAGCAGTTCTTC.

The V and J genes are TRBV29-1 and TRBJ2-6; tentative D call: TRBD2 (5 bases). Germline loops: CDR1 SQVTM, CDR2 ANQGSEA. The length of the CDR3 is 14 residues. V was pared by 5 bases and J by 4 bases, with 12 bases between. This chain's CDR3 is CSVYEGAGANVLTF. For the CDR3, the DNA is TGCAGCGTTTATGAGGGCGCGGGGGCCAACGTCCTGACTTTC.

The genes are TRBV18 and TRBJ1-1; no firm D call. This CDR3 has 13 amino acids. V lost 3 bases, J lost 1 base, and 6 bases lay in between. CDR1 is KGHSH and CDR2 is LQKENI in the germline V gene. For the CDR3, the DNA is TGTGCCAGCTCACCCCTCCCGAACACTGAAGCTTTCTTT. Encoded protein: CASSPLPNTEAFF.

The chain has TRBV7-3 and TRBJ2-2; a possible D gene is TRBD1 (6 bases). V gave up 5 bases and J gave up 4 bases, with 17 bases separating them. This CDR3 contains 16 residues. Germline CDR1 reads SGHTA; CDR2 reads FQGTGA. CDR3 nucleotide sequence: TGTGCCAGCAGCGGAAGTGGGGGCCGGGGCACCGGGGAGCTGTTTTTT. It yields the protein CASSGSGGRGTGELFF.

The genes are TRBV6-5 and TRBJ1-1, with D hard to call. The CDR3 runs to 13 residues. CDR1 and CDR2 from the germline V gene are MNHEY and SVGAGI. V was trimmed by 6 bases and J by 4 bases, leaving 12 bases between them. CDR3 protein: CASRLGGSTEAFF. The CDR3, as DNA: TGTGCCAGCAGGCTCGGAGGAAGCACTGAAGCTTTCTTT.